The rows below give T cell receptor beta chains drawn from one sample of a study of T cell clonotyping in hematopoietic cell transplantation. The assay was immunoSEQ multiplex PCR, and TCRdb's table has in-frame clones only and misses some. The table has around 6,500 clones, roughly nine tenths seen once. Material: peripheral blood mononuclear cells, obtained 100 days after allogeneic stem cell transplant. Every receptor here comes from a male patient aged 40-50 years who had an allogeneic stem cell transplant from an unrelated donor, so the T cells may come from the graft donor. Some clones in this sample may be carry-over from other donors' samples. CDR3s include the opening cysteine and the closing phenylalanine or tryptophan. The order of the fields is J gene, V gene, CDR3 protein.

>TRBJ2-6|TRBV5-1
CASSLEPTGAGANVLTF
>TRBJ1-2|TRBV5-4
CASSAMGQGRNYGYTF
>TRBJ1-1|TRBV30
CAWKVLQATEAFF
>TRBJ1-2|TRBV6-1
CASSEGPDRYYGYTF
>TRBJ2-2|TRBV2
CASKEGAGELFF
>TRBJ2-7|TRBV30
CAWSRGTAGEQYF
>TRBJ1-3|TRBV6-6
CASSKTAISGNTIYF
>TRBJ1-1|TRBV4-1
CASSQYLRSEGEAFF
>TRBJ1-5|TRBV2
CATATTAGDGQPQHF
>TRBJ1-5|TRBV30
CAWGTGQGNQPQHF
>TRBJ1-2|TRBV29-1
CSVDLDRGSYGYTF
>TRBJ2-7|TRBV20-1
CSAWATSEQYF
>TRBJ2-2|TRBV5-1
CASSFGGGALTGELFF
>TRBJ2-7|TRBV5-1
CASSSISGRENEQYF
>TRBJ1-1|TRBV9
CASSATGTGNTEAFF
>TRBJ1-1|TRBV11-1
CASSTRGGGGAFF
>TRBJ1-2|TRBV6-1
CASSPTWTGNYGYTF
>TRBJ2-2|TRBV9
CASTGLAGATTGELFF
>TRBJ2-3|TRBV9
CASSPSQGAKHTDTQYF
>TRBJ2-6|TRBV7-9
CASSPRVSGANVLTF
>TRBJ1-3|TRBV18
CASSPGGDTIYF
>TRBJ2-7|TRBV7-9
CASSSMYEQYF
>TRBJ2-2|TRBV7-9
CASSLPATGVVAGELFF
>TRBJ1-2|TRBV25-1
CATQALYGYTF
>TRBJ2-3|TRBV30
CAWNLAYGSTDTQYF
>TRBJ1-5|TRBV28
CASSLWRLPGQESSDSNQPQHF
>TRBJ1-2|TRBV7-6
CASSLACRACTDYGYTF
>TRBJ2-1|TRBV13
CASSDLAGMLGRQFF
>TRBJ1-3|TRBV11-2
CASSQVPKTASGNTIYF
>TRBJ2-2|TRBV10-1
CASTRTGDTGELFF
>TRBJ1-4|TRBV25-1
CASSEGRKTNEKLFF
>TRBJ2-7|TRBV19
CASSILRDSGEQYF
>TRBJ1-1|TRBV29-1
CSVSNRNTEAFF
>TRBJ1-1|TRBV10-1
CASSEVGRQAFF
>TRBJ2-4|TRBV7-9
CASSPASGRLGKNIQYF
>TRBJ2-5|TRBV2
CASSGRRETQYF
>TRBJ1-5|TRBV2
CASSLTGGLSNQPQHF
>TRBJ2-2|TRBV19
CASREGNTGELFF
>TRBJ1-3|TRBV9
CASSGQGASSGNTIYF
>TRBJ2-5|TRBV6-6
CASSYFGGQETQYF
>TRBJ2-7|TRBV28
CASSPLLLEQGKYEQYF
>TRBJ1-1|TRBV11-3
CASSSYGTENTEAFF
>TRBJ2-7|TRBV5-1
CASSLETGREQYF
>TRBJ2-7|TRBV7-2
CASSLGQGVTYEQYF